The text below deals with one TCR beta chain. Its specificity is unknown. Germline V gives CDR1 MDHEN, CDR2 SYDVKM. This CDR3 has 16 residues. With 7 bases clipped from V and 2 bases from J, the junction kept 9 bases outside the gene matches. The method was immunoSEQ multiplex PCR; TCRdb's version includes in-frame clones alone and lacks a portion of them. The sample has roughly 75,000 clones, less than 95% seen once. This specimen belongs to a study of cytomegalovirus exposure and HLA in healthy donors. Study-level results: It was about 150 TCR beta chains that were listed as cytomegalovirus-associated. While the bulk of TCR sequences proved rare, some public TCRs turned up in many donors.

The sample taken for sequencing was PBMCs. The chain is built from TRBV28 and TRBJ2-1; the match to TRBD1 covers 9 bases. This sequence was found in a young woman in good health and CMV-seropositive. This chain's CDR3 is CASKLPGTGPYNEQFF. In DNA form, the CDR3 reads TGTGCCAGCAAATTGCCGGGGACAGGGCCCTACAATGAGCAGTTCTTC.